These 30 T cell receptor beta chains came from one sample sequenced in a study of regulatory T cells in long-lasting Graves disease. Time point noted: newly diagnosed GD, antithyroid drugs for less than 3 months. The TCR library used RNA extracted from PBMCs. Arm-PCR of CDR3 regions and iRepertoire HTBI primers were used to build TCR beta libraries. TCRdb itself ran the multiplex PCR reads through MiXCR, one entry per CDR3 protein. This sample yields roughly 420,000 distinct CDR3 sequences, of which around 15% are seen a single time; over 20% belongs to the top ten. The sequencing used peripheral blood mononuclear cells (PBMCs), collected at new diagnosis, from a patient treated with antithyroid drugs. The receptor source for this set is a female donor with Graves disease.

This clonotype showed up many times. The rearrangement links TRBV6-2 or TRBV6-3 to TRBJ1-1; TRBD1 might be the D (6 bases). The CDR3 extends over 11 amino acids. V was trimmed by 6 bases and J by 10 bases, leaving 12 bases between them. Germline V gene data show CDR1 as MNHEY and CDR2 as SVGEGT. CDR3 region: CASSSGVGAFF. In DNA form, the CDR3 reads TGTGCCAGCAGCTCAGGGGTGGGAGCTTTCTTT.

For this clonotype: This may arise from a read error, as a much more abundant clone is one base away. V gene TRBV2 combines with J gene TRBJ2-2, with D perhaps assigned TRBD1 or TRBD2 (5 bases each). Trimming left V 6 bases short and J 5 bases short, with 10 bases between. Germline values: CDR1 SNHLY, CDR2 FYNNEI. CDR3 size: 13 residues. CDR3 coding DNA: TGTGCCAGCAGCGAGGGGTGGACCGGGGAGCTGTTTTTT. It yields the protein CASSEGWTGELFF.

V is TRBV6-2 or TRBV6-3 and J is TRBJ2-5, with 10 nucleotides matching TRBD1. From germline, CDR1 is MNHEY and CDR2 SVGEGT. Losses at the gene ends were 6 bases for V and 5 bases for J; bases not matched to a gene: 15. This CDR3 spans 17 amino acids. The DNA for the CDR3 is TGTGCCAGCAGCGCTGGACAGGGGGATGTATGGTGGGAGACCCAGTACTTC. Translation: CASSAGQGDVWWETQYF.

This clonotype was counted many times. The CDR3 DNA is TGTGCCAGCAGTTTATCGGAACAGGGAATTGATGGCTACACCTTC. Residues: CASSLSEQGIDGYTF. The genes are TRBV6-5 and TRBJ1-2; TRBD1 might be the D (6 bases). From germline, CDR1 is MNHEY and CDR2 SVGAGI. V was shortened by 4 bases and J by 6 bases, with 18 bases between the two germline ends. CDR3 length: 15 amino acids.

There are a few counts of this clonotype. The genes are TRBV29-1 and TRBJ1-1, with D perhaps TRBD1 (5 bases). The V end lost 6 bases, the J end lost 4 bases, and 18 bases lay between the germline ends. The CDR3 has 14 residues. CDR1 is SQVTM, CDR2 ANQGSEA, per germline. The CDR3 nucleotides are TGCAGCGTCGGGACTGCGCGTGTCCGCACTGAAGCTTTCTTT. This translates into CSVGTARVRTEAFF.

In DNA form, the CDR3 reads TGCGCCAGCAGCCCAGGGGTAACTGGGGCCAACGTCCTGACTTTC. Protein: CASSPGVTGANVLTF. The chain has TRBV4-1 and TRBJ2-6; possible D gene TRBD1, 6 bases. Germline V gene lookup returns CDR1 MGHRA and CDR2 YSYEKL. CDR3 length equals 15 residues. V was cut by 4 bases and J by 2 bases, with 9 bases left in between.

The rearrangement uses TRBV19 and TRBJ2-2, with 8 bases that match TRBD2. The V gene's germline CDR1 is LNHDA and CDR2 SQIVND (reference sequence). V shed 3 bases and J 7 bases; nucleotides not matched to a gene: 10. This CDR3 comprises 16 residues. As DNA, the CDR3 is TGTGCCAGTAGTATGGAAGGAGTAGCGGGACGCGGGGAGCTGTTTTTT. Its protein product is CASSMEGVAGRGELFF.

This sequence joins TRBV12-3 or TRBV12-4 and TRBJ1-5; tentatively, D is TRBD1 (5 bases). The V end lost 4 bases, the J end lost 6 bases, and 19 bases lay between the germline ends. This CDR3 has 16 residues. The CDR3 nucleotides read TGTGCCAGCAGTTCCGCTGGTAGGGGACCGGCTCAGCCCCAGCATTTT. It is translated as CASSSAGRGPAQPQHF.

This clonotype was recorded at least ten times. The junction departs from germline at one end; a sequencing error may be responsible. V is TRBV5-1 and J is TRBJ2-5; 10 nucleotides align to TRBD1. There are 15 residues in the CDR3. Per germline, CDR1 SGHRS and CDR2 YFSETQ. CDR3 coding DNA: TGTGCCAGCAGTCCGGACAGGGGGTTACCCGAGACCCAGTACTTC. This translates into CASSPDRGLPETQYF.

This clonotype was detected many times. V and J are TRBV12-3 or TRBV12-4 and TRBJ2-1; 9 nucleotides agree with TRBD2. The junction had 6 bases not matched to a gene; V was cut back by 6 bases and J by 6 bases. The CDR3 consists of 14 residues. CDR3 in amino acids: CASSLGGGVNEQFF. Written as DNA, the CDR3 is TGTGCCAGCAGCCTGGGCGGGGGGGTCAATGAGCAGTTCTTC.

This clonotype was detected a few times. The gene calls are TRBV29-1 and TRBJ1-2; a weak D match, TRBD1 (6 bases). This CDR3 contains 14 residues. The V and J ends lost 0 bases and 8 bases respectively, with 16 bases between them. Germline CDR1 reads SQVTM; CDR2 reads ANQGSEA. The CDR3 protein is CSVEDREGVEGYTF. The DNA for the CDR3 is TGCAGCGTTGAAGATCGGGAGGGGGTTGAAGGCTACACCTTC.

This clonotype was counted ten times or more. V gene TRBV27 combines with J gene TRBJ2-7, with D uncertain. This CDR3 spans 12 amino acids. Germline CDR1 reads MNHEY; CDR2 reads SMNVEV (reference sequence). The CDR3 DNA sequence: TGTTCCTCTCACAGTGCCTCCTACGAGCAGTACTTC. Translating gives CSSHSASYEQYF.

This clonotype was observed a few times. The rearrangement uses TRBV4-1 and TRBJ2-3, with 9 bases fitting TRBD1. Trimming took 4 bases from V and 1 from J; bases not matched to a gene: 3. The germline V gene has CDR1 MGHRA and CDR2 YSYEKL. This CDR3 contains 15 residues. The CDR3 loop is CASSPDRGGTDTQYF. The CDR3 DNA is TGCGCCAGCAGCCCGGACAGGGGTGGCACAGATACGCAGTATTTT.

The chain employs TRBV4-1 and TRBJ1-3; 9 nucleotides agree with TRBD1. Trimming removed 1 base from V and 4 bases from J; junction bases left unmatched: 2. There are 15 residues in the CDR3. In germline, CDR1 is MGHRA, CDR2 YSYEKL. CDR3 loop: CASSQAGQGGNTIYF. The DNA of the CDR3 is TGCGCCAGCAGCCAAGCAGGACAGGGGGGAAACACCATATATTTT.

V and J are TRBV2 and TRBJ2-1, with D possibly TRBD1 on 6 matching bases. Germline V gene data show CDR1 as SNHLY and CDR2 as FYNNEI. The CDR3 consists of 16 residues. The germline V and J ends were trimmed by 6 bases and 6 bases, with 21 bases remaining between them. DNA for the CDR3: TGTGCCAGCAGCCCCCGTCGACAGGATAGGGGCAATGAGCAGTTCTTC. It is translated as CASSPRRQDRGNEQFF.

At least ten counts were recorded for this clonotype. This chain uses TRBV7-9 with TRBJ2-1; maybe TRBD2 (7 bases). The last part of the DNA fits TRBJ2-5 better; the J call may be wrong. Germline lookup yields CDR1 SEHNR and CDR2 FQNEAQ (reference sequence). The CDR3 sequence is 14 residues long. CDR3 DNA: TGTGCCAGCAGCACTGCCGGGGGGCGAGAGACCCAGTACTTC. Its protein is CASSTAGGRETQYF.

A few counts support this clonotype. The CDR3 DNA follows: TGTGCCAGCAATATGGACGTACTCAGCTCTGGAAACACCATATATTTT. This codes for CASNMDVLSSGNTIYF. This chain connects TRBV6-1 to TRBJ1-3; D ambiguous. Trimming shortened V by 7 bases and J by 0 bases, and 16 bases separated the two germline ends. Germline CDR1 is MNHNS and CDR2 is SASEGT. CDR3 size: 16 residues.

This clonotype has at least ten counts. J is TRBJ2-1 and V is TRBV4-1; TRBD2 aligns across 9 bases. This CDR3 region has 13 residues. CDR1 and CDR2 from the germline V gene are MGHRA and YSYEKL. The trim removed 3 bases at V and 12 bases at J, leaving 6 bases unmatched. The CDR3 DNA reads TGCGCCAGCAGCCACCTCTTGACTAGCGGGCAGTTCTTC. Amino acids: CASSHLLTSGQFF.

The sample holds many counts of this clonotype. J is TRBJ2-5 and V is TRBV6-2 or TRBV6-3, with a tentative D call TRBD2 (7 bases). The length of the CDR3 is 13 residues. Trimming took 7 bases from V and 5 from J, leaving 14 bases between them. Germline lookup yields CDR1 MNHEY and CDR2 SVGEGT. The CDR3 DNA is TGTGCCAGCATAGGGGGGGGGATGGAGACCCAGTACTTC. Translated, it gives CASIGGGMETQYF.

The sample holds many counts of this clonotype. V and J are TRBV5-1 and TRBJ2-5, with D perhaps TRBD1 or TRBD2 (5 bases each). Trimming cost V 5 bases and J 2 bases, with 16 bases left between them. Germline V gene sequence: CDR1 SGHRS, CDR2 YFSETQ. The CDR3 has 15 amino acids. The CDR3 DNA reads as TGCGCCAGCAGATACGGGACGGCGGATCAAGAGACCCAGTACTTC. Protein sequence: CASRYGTADQETQYF.

In this sample, this clonotype turned up many times. This chain joins TRBV6-1 and TRBJ1-5; no firm D call. From germline, CDR1 is MNHNS and CDR2 SASEGT. The CDR3 is 16 amino acids. Trimming removed 5 bases from V and 1 base from J, with 15 bases in between. The CDR3 coding sequence is TGTGCCAGCAGTCCCTTGGGAACACTCAGCAATCAGCCCCAGCATTTT. As protein: CASSPLGTLSNQPQHF.

This clonotype occurred many times. The chain recombines TRBV9 with TRBJ2-7; 7 positions match TRBD1. CDR1 is SGDLS, CDR2 YYNGEE, per germline. V lost 0 bases and J lost 3; bases outside the gene matches: 6. This CDR3 has 15 amino acids. The CDR3 coding sequence is TGTGCCAGCAGCGTAGGGTCAGGGGGATACTACGAGCAGTACTTC. This codes for CASSVGSGGYYEQYF. Complete variable domain (other parts from reference TRBV9 and TRBJ2-7): DSGVTQTPKHLITATGQRVTLRCSPRSGDLSVYWYQQSLDQGLQFLIQYYNGEERAKGNILERFSAQQFPDLHSELNLSSLELGDSALYFCASSVGSGGYYEQYFGPGTRLTVT.

There are many counts of this clonotype. The chain is built from TRBV7-9 and TRBJ2-3; the D is unclear. This CDR3 spans 14 amino acids. The germline V gene encodes CDR1 SEHNR and CDR2 FQNEAQ (reference sequence). V was trimmed by 5 bases and J by 4 bases, leaving 13 bases between them. The CDR3 coding sequence is TGTGCCAGCAGCCCTCCCGGTCGGGCAGATACGCAGTATTTT. The encoded protein is CASSPPGRADTQYF.

The chain links TRBV19 to TRBJ2-7; TRBD1 or TRBD2 may be the D gene (5 bases each). The germline CDR1 and CDR2 sequences are LNHDA and SQIVND (reference sequence). V lost 4 bases to trimming and J lost 4 bases, with 20 bases between them. There are 16 residues in the CDR3. Here the CDR3 reads CASSSPRGEERYEQYF. The CDR3 DNA reads TGTGCCAGTAGTAGCCCCCGAGGGGAAGAGCGTTACGAGCAGTACTTC. Full variable domain (outside the CDR3, taken from reference TRBV19 and TRBJ2-7): DGGITQSPKYLFRKEGQNVTLSCEQNLNHDAMYWYRQDPGQGLRLIYYSQIVNDFQKGDIAEGYSVSREKKESFPLTVTSAQKNPTAFYLCASSSPRGEERYEQYFGPGTRLTVT.

This clonotype was recorded many times. The chain couples TRBV30 to TRBJ1-2; D not certain. The V gene lost 0 bases and the J gene lost 7 bases, with 6 bases spanning the gap. CDR1 and CDR2 (germline): GTSNPN, SVGIG (reference sequence). The CDR3 sequence is 11 residues long. CDR3 sequence (DNA): TGTGCCTGGAGTGTAAGCAGTGGCTACACCTTC. This encodes CAWSVSSGYTF.

This clonotype was seen a few times. The chain employs TRBV6-2 or TRBV6-3 and TRBJ2-1; the D gene is possibly TRBD1 (5 bases). Germline loops: CDR1 MNHEY, CDR2 SVGEGT. This CDR3 is 14 amino acids long. V was trimmed by 6 bases and J by 3 bases, leaving 12 bases between them. CDR3 bases: TGTGCCAGCAGCCCGATCAGGGACTACAATGAGCAGTTCTTC. Protein sequence: CASSPIRDYNEQFF.

The table lists this clonotype with many counts. The rearrangement links TRBV5-1 to TRBJ2-2; D perhaps matches TRBD1 (6 bases). The CDR3 spans 13 residues. Trimming shortened V by 5 bases and J by 6 bases, and 11 bases separated the two germline ends. Germline values: CDR1 SGHRS, CDR2 YFSETQ. The CDR3 protein is CASSYNRAGELFF. The CDR3 nucleotides read TGCGCCAGCAGTTATAACAGGGCCGGGGAGCTGTTTTTT.

The gene calls are TRBV3-1 and TRBJ2-5, with 7 positions matching TRBD1. V shed 1 base, J shed 3 bases, and the junction held 5 bases outside the gene matches. The CDR3 loop spans 15 amino acids. Germline CDR1 LGHDT, CDR2 YNNKEL (reference sequence). The CDR3: CASSQVGQGEETQYF. The CDR3 bases are TGTGCCAGCAGCCAAGTAGGTCAGGGGGAAGAGACCCAGTACTTC.

This chain joins TRBV28 and TRBJ1-5; the D is unclear. The V end was cut by 6 bases, the J end by 6 bases, with 18 bases between. CDR3 length: 15 residues. Looked up from germline, CDR1 is MDHEN and CDR2 is SYDVKM. CDR3 nucleotides: TGTGCCAGCAGACTGGGTACCAGGTCGGGTCAGCCCCAGCATTTT. Amino acids: CASRLGTRSGQPQHF.

There are many counts of this clonotype. The chain combines TRBV7-9 with TRBJ2-2; tentatively, D is TRBD1 or TRBD2 (5 bases each). CDR3 length: 15 amino acids. Trimming left V 2 bases short and J 3 bases short, with 10 bases between. From germline, CDR1 is SEHNR and CDR2 FQNEAQ (reference sequence). The CDR3 protein is CASSLWGTDTGELFF. Here the CDR3 DNA reads TGTGCCAGCAGCTTATGGGGGACCGACACCGGGGAGCTGTTTTTT.